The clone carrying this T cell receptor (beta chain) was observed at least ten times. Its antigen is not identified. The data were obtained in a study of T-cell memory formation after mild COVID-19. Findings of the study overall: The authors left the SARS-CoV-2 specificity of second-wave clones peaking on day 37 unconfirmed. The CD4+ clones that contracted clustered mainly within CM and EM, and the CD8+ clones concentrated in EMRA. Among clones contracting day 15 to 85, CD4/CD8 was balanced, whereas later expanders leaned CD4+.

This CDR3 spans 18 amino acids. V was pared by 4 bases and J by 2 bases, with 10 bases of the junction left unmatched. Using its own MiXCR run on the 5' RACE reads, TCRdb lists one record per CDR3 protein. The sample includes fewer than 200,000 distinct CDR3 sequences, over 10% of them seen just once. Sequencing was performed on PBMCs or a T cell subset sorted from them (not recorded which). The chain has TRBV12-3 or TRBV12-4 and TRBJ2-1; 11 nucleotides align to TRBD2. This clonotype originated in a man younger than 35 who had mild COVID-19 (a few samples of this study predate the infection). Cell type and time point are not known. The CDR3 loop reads CASSSLGASGGTYNEQFF. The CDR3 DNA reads TGTGCCAGCAGTTCCCTGGGTGCTAGCGGGGGGACCTACAATGAGCAGTTCTTC.